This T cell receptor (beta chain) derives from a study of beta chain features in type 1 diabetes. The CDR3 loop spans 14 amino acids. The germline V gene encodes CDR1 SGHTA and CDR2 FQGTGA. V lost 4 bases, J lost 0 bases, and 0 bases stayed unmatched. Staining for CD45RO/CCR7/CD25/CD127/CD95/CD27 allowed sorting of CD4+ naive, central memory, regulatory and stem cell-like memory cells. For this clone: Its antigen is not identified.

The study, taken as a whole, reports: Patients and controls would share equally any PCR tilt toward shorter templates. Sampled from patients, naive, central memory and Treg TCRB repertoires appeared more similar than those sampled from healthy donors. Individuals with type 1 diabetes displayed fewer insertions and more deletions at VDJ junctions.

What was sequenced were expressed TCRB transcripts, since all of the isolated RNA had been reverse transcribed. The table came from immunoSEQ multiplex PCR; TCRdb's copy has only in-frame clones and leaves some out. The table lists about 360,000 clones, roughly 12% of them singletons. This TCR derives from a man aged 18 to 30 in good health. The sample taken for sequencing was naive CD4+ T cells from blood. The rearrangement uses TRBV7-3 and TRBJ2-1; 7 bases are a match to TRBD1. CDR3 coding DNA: TGTGCCAGCAGCTACAGGGGCTCCTACAATGAGCAGTTCTTC. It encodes CASSYRGSYNEQFF.